This T cell receptor (beta chain) was documented in a study of cytomegalovirus exposure and HLA in healthy donors. Primers for the PCR totalled 60 Vbeta and 13 Jbeta. Some clones are missing from TCRdb's copy, which holds only in-frame ones; the method was immunoSEQ multiplex PCR. The table lists more than 150,000 clones, 87% of them singletons. The V gene lost 4 bases and the J gene lost 4 bases, with 13 bases spanning the gap. The CDR3 is 14 amino acids. Per germline, CDR1 SNHLY and CDR2 FYNNEI. Sample: PBMCs. The V call is TRBV2, the J call TRBJ2-5; D perhaps matches TRBD1 (5 bases). The TCR comes from a girl under three years old in good health and CMV-seronegative. The CDR3, as DNA: TGTGCCAGCAGTGTTCAGGGATCTCCAGAGACCCAGTACTTC. It is translated as CASSVQGSPETQYF.